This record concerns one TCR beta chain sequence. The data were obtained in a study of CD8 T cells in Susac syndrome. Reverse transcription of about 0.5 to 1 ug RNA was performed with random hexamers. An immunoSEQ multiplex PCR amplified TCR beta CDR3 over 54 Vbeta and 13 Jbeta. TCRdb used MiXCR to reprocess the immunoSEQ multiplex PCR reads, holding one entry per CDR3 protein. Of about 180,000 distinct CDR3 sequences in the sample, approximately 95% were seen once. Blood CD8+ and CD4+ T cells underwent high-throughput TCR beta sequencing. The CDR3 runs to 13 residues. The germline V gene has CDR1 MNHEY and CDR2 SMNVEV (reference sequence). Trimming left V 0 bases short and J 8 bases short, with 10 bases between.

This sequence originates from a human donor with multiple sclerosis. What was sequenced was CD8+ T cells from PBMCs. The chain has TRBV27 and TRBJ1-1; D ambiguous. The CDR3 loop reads CASSLSKSSEAFF. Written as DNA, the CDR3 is TGTGCCAGCAGTTTATCGAAAAGTTCCGAAGCTTTCTTT.